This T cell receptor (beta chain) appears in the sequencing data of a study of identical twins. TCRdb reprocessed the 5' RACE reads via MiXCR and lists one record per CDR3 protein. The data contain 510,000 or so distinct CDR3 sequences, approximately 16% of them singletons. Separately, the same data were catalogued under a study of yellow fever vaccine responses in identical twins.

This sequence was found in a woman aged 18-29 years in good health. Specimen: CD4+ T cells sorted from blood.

The CDR3 reads CASGGITGVNEQYF. In nucleotides, the CDR3 is TGTGCCAGCGGGGGGATAACAGGGGTTAACGAGCAGTACTTC. V is TRBV3-1 and J is TRBJ2-7, with a possible D match to TRBD1 (7 bases). V was shortened by 8 bases and J by 5 bases, with 19 bases between the two germline ends. Germline CDR1 is LGHDT and CDR2 is YNNKEL (reference sequence). CDR3 length: 14 residues.